This TCR beta chain was captured by sequencing in a study of regulatory T cells in long-lasting Graves disease. Comment on this clonotype: A far larger clone is one nucleotide away, so this likely arose from a read error.

Assembly of TCR beta libraries relied on iRepertoire HTBI primers together with Arm-PCR of CDR3 regions. TCRdb fed the multiplex PCR reads into MiXCR, producing one record per CDR3 protein. The sample shows under 250,000 distinct CDR3 sequences, approximately 18% of them seen only once. The time point is: newly diagnosed GD, antithyroid drugs for less than 3 months. Extracted PBMC RNA gave rise to the TCR library. This CDR3 region has 15 residues. Germline V gives CDR1 MNHNS, CDR2 SASEGT. V was cut by 1 base and J by 11 bases, with 20 bases left in between. The same data also contributed to another study, on T cells in Graves' hyperthyroidism and ophthalmopathy.

Sequencing was performed on peripheral blood mononuclear cells (PBMCs), taken at new diagnosis, from a patient treated with antithyroid drugs. The TCR comes from a woman aged 30 to 39 with Graves disease. The chain joins TRBV6-1 to TRBJ2-5; a weak D match, TRBD1 (5 bases). The CDR3 sequence is CASSEEGNLGLEQYF. Here the CDR3 DNA reads TGTGCCAGCAGTGAAGAGGGGAATTTAGGTTTAGAGCAGTACTTC.